These 13 T cell receptor beta chains originate from one sample sequenced in a study of blood T cell repertoires in COVID-19. Measured with immunoSEQ multiplex PCR; TCRdb has only the in-frame clones, and not every one. This sample carries roughly 100,000 clones, around 80% of them seen once, and the ten largest clones take 10%. The sample taken for sequencing was peripheral blood. Source of these receptors: a man between 65 and 85 years old with acute or convalescent COVID-19.

V is TRBV28 and J is TRBJ2-2; 14 bases match TRBD2. The CDR3 loop spans 16 amino acids. CDR1 MDHEN and CDR2 SYDVKM come from the germline V gene. After removal of 8 bases from V and 10 bases from J, the junction contained 12 bases not matched to a gene. For the CDR3, the DNA is TGTGCCAGCGGGCTCCCCGGGACTAGCGGGAGTAAGGAGCTGTTTTTT. This encodes CASGLPGTSGSKELFF.

This clone was counted a few times. The chain carries TRBV7-2 and TRBJ1-3, with 10 bases aligning to TRBD1. The CDR3 length is 15 residues. Looked up from germline, CDR1 is SGHTA and CDR2 is FQGNSA. The J segment lost 2 bases and the V segment lost 4 bases, leaving 2 bases of the junction unmatched. The CDR3 DNA sequence: TGTGCCAGCAGCTCCGACAGGGGGCCTGGAAACACCATATATTTT. Its translation is CASSSDRGPGNTIYF.

With regard to this clone: In the same sample, other DNA sequences code for this CDR3. This chain links TRBV5-4 with TRBJ2-7; D uncertain. V was shortened by 3 bases and J by 3 bases, with 4 bases between the two germline ends. CDR3 length equals 11 residues. The germline CDR1 and CDR2 sequences are SGHNT and YYREEE (reference sequence). The CDR3 loop reads CASSSLYEQYF. In DNA form, the CDR3 reads TGTGCCAGCAGCTCCCTCTACGAGCAGTACTTC.

This chain connects TRBV29-1 to TRBJ2-3; 13 bases line up with TRBD2. With V trimmed by 8 bases and J by 4 bases, 9 bases remained unmatched. The CDR3 extends over 15 amino acids. In germline, CDR1 is SQVTM, CDR2 ANQGSEA. The CDR3 region is CSYELAGGPSDTQYF. For the CDR3, the DNA is TGCAGCTACGAACTAGCGGGAGGGCCGTCAGATACGCAGTATTTT.

V is TRBV5-8 and J is TRBJ1-6; 9 nucleotides line up with TRBD1. With 6 bases clipped from V and 9 bases from J, the junction kept 10 bases outside the gene matches. Germline V gene data show CDR1 as SGHTS and CDR2 as YDEGEE. The CDR3 extends over 15 amino acids. The CDR3 is CASKPRDRAGSPLHF. CDR3 coding DNA: TGTGCCAGCAAACCTCGGGACAGGGCGGGTTCACCCCTCCACTTT.

The chain recombines TRBV6-6 with TRBJ1-5; weak D call: TRBD1 (5 bases). Germline V gives CDR1 MNHNY, CDR2 SVGAGI (reference sequence). CDR3 length: 15 residues. V lost 7 bases, J lost 2 bases, and 15 bases lay in between. The CDR3 protein is CASNLSGRGNQPQHF. In DNA, the CDR3 is TGTGCCAGCAACCTGTCAGGGAGGGGCAATCAGCCCCAGCATTTT.

This chain joins TRBV27 and TRBJ2-2; D remains ambiguous. The CDR3 length is 13 residues. Between the trimmed V and J ends, which lost 8 bases and 0 bases, there was a span of 7 bases. Germline values: CDR1 MNHEY, CDR2 SMNVEV (reference sequence). This CDR3 reads CASGQTNTGELFF. As DNA, the CDR3 is TGTGCCAGCGGTCAGACGAACACCGGGGAGCTGTTTTTT.

The chain is built from TRBV5-1 and TRBJ1-5; tentatively, D is TRBD1 (6 bases). Trimming left V 0 bases short and J 7 bases short, with 14 bases between. CDR3 size: 15 residues. From germline, CDR1 is SGHRS and CDR2 YFSETQ. CDR3 residues: CASSLGSGRGQPQHF. CDR3 nucleotides: TGCGCCAGCAGCTTGGGTTCAGGGAGGGGGCAGCCCCAGCATTTT.

CDR3 sequence reads: CASSQDRRATGGNGYTF. In nucleotides, the CDR3 is TGCGCCAGCAGCCAAGACCGACGGGCGACAGGGGGCAACGGCTACACCTTC. This chain joins TRBV4-3 and TRBJ1-2; TRBD1 matches 10 bases. Germline CDR1 LGHNA, CDR2 YSLEER. With 0 bases clipped from V and 8 bases from J, the junction kept 12 bases outside the gene matches. This CDR3 has 17 residues.

V is TRBV29-1 and J is TRBJ2-2; D uncertain. There are 13 residues in the CDR3. Trimming shortened V by 5 bases and J by 1 base, and 8 bases separated the two germline ends. CDR1 SQVTM and CDR2 ANQGSEA come from the germline V gene. The CDR3 protein is CSVYALNTGELFF. The DNA for the CDR3 is TGCAGCGTTTATGCACTGAACACCGGGGAGCTGTTTTTT.

The V gene is TRBV7-2, the J gene TRBJ2-1; 11 bases are a match to TRBD2. V trimming: 7 bases; J trimming: 5 bases; junction bases outside the gene matches: 10. This CDR3 is built from 16 residues. Germline V CDR1 and CDR2: SGHTA, FQGNSA. CDR3 sequence reads: CASTTIAGGPDNEQFF. CDR3 bases: TGTGCCAGCACTACCATAGCGGGAGGGCCTGACAATGAGCAGTTCTTC.

The chain employs TRBV30 and TRBJ2-1; D may be TRBD2 (5 bases). This CDR3 is 13 amino acids long. Looked up from germline, CDR1 is GTSNPN and CDR2 is SVGIG (reference sequence). Trimming took off 2 bases at V and 8 bases at J, with 13 bases between the two ends. CDR3 loop: CAWSRRLRDEQFF. CDR3 nucleotides: TGTGCCTGGAGTAGACGTCTGCGGGATGAGCAGTTCTTC.

This clone was seen a few times. The V gene is TRBV27, the J gene TRBJ1-5, with a possible D match to TRBD1 (5 bases). Germline lookup yields CDR1 MNHEY and CDR2 SMNVEV (reference sequence). This CDR3 comprises 15 residues. Trimming shortened V by 8 bases and J by 2 bases, and 16 bases separated the two germline ends. The CDR3 here is CASHSLGARNQPQHF. The CDR3 DNA follows: TGTGCCAGCCATTCCTTAGGGGCCCGCAATCAGCCCCAGCATTTT.